Shown below are 17 T cell receptor beta chains from a single sample sequenced in a study of shared clonotypes between healthy human individuals (TCRdb year 2020). The method was the immunoSEQ multiplex PCR assay. Entries here come from immuneACCESS through TCRdb and include only in-frame sequences with V and J called. Some clones fail to appear in such tables; in the studies checked, an unresolved V gene covers under half of the shortfall, and the cause of the remainder is unknown. Within this sample are about half a million clones, with roughly three quarters of them counted one time only. The ten largest clones add up to more than 10% of the sample. Input material: PBMCs. The receptors were gathered from a woman aged 40 to 55 in good health. Some clones in this sample may be carry-over from other donors' samples.

Remarks on this clone: A read error may produce the germline difference seen at one junction end. The rearrangement uses TRBV5-4 and TRBJ2-3; D remains ambiguous. CDR3 length: 16 residues. Germline V gene lookup returns CDR1 SGHNT and CDR2 YYREEE (reference sequence). CDR3 DNA sequence: TGTGCCAGCAGTTTGGAGAATAGAGTTAGCACAGATACGCAGTATTTT. Protein: CASSLENRVSTDTQYF.

This rearrangement joins TRBV5-4 to TRBJ2-7; D not certain. The CDR3 is made up of 13 amino acids. Trimming pared 0 bases from V and 4 bases from J, leaving 8 bases between. Germline loops: CDR1 SGHNT, CDR2 YYREEE (reference sequence). CDR3 loop: CASSLGLGYEQYF. The CDR3 DNA sequence: TGTGCCAGCAGCTTGGGTCTCGGGTACGAGCAGTACTTC.

This clone was seen more than once but under ten times. The chain joins TRBV19 to TRBJ1-2; 10 nucleotides align to TRBD1. Trimming took 7 bases from V and 6 from J; bases not matched to a gene: 5. From germline, CDR1 is LNHDA and CDR2 SQIVND (reference sequence). The CDR3 contains 13 residues. The CDR3 spells CASNPGTGDGYTF. The CDR3 bases are TGTGCCAGTAACCCCGGGACAGGGGATGGCTACACCTTC.

The V gene is TRBV4-2, the J gene TRBJ2-3; D could derive from TRBD1 or TRBD2 (5 bases each). Germline CDR1 and CDR2: LGHNA and YNFKEQ. The CDR3 totals 12 residues. The V end lost 8 bases, the J end lost 0 bases, and 6 bases lay between the germline ends. CDR3 nucleotides: TGTGCCAGCGAGGGGAGCACAGATACGCAGTATTTT. Translating it yields CASEGSTDTQYF.

This clone has more than one count but fewer than ten. This chain joins TRBV7-8 and TRBJ2-1, with D hard to call. The ends were cut back, 5 bases at V and 8 bases at J, with 13 bases in the middle. This CDR3 comprises 13 residues. Germline assignment: CDR1 SGHVS and CDR2 FQNEAQ. The CDR3 loop is CASSATASDEQFF. For the CDR3, the DNA is TGTGCCAGCAGCGCCACCGCGTCGGATGAGCAGTTCTTC.

This clone is a singleton in its sample. V and J are TRBV5-4 and TRBJ2-3; D is ambiguous. The V and J ends lost 0 bases and 1 base respectively, with 6 bases between them. The CDR3 runs to 14 residues. Looked up from germline, CDR1 is SGHNT and CDR2 is YYREEE (reference sequence). CDR3 sequence (DNA): TGTGCCAGCAGCTTGGGGAGCGGCACAGATACGCAGTATTTT. Its translation is CASSLGSGTDTQYF.

The chain joins TRBV4-2 to TRBJ1-5; a weak D match, TRBD1 (6 bases). Trimming stripped 0 bases from V and 0 bases from J, with 12 bases between. The CDR3 runs to 17 residues. Germline V CDR1 and CDR2: LGHNA, YNFKEQ. The CDR3 is CASSQDRGAGSNQPQHF. The CDR3 DNA is TGTGCCAGCAGCCAAGATCGGGGGGCGGGTAGCAATCAGCCCCAGCATTTT.

V is TRBV28 and J is TRBJ2-3; D is perhaps TRBD1 (7 bases). This CDR3 has 14 amino acids. V lost 5 bases and J 2 bases, leaving 11 bases between the germline ends. In germline, CDR1 is MDHEN, CDR2 SYDVKM. The CDR3 loop reads CASSGGTATDTQYF. DNA for the CDR3: TGTGCCAGCAGTGGCGGGACAGCCACAGATACGCAGTATTTT.

With respect to this clone: With a much larger clone just one base away, this may be a read error. The J gene is TRBJ2-4, the V gene TRBV11-2; D is unclear. The germline V gene encodes CDR1 SGHAT and CDR2 FQNNGV. The CDR3 length is 13 residues. Written as DNA, the CDR3 is TGCGCCAGCAGCTTAAATGTGGAAAACACTCAGTACTTC. It specifies CASSLNVENTQYF. Full variable domain (outside the CDR3, taken from reference TRBV11-2 and TRBJ2-4): EAGVAQSPRYKIIEKRQSVAFWCNPISGHATLYWYQQILGQGPKLLIQFQNNGVVDDSQLPKDRFSAERLKGVDSTLKIQPAKLEDSAVYLCASSLNVENTQYFGAGTRLSVL.

The chain combines TRBV21-1 with TRBJ2-7. TRBV21-1 is designated a pseudogene. The CDR3 is 14 residues long. The CDR3 DNA reads as TGTGCCAGCAACCCGGGACCGCTAACCTACGAGCAGTACTTC. Its translation: CASNPGPLTYEQYF.

This clone showed up just a few times. The chain recombines TRBV7-6 with TRBJ1-2; no reliable D call. V was shortened by 5 bases and J by 2 bases, with 9 bases between the two germline ends. Germline CDR1 and CDR2: SGHVS and FNYEAQ. The CDR3 extends over 13 amino acids. CDR3 sequence (DNA): TGTGCCAGCAGCGATGGACCCAACTATGGCTACACCTTC. This gives the protein CASSDGPNYGYTF.

The rearrangement links TRBV30 to TRBJ1-4; TRBD1 is a possible D gene (6 bases). V was pared by 5 bases and J by 0 bases, with 19 bases between. Germline V CDR1 and CDR2: GTSNPN, SVGIG (reference sequence). CDR3 length equals 17 residues. The DNA of the CDR3 is TGTGCCTGGGGAGCATCGGTGGGGGGCGCAACTAATGAAAAACTGTTTTTT. Its translation is CAWGASVGGATNEKLFF.

The V and J genes are TRBV30 and TRBJ2-1; TRBD2 aligns across 8 bases. The CDR3 is made up of 13 amino acids. Germline V CDR1 and CDR2: GTSNPN, SVGIG (reference sequence). Losses at the gene ends were 1 base for V and 7 bases for J; bases not matched to a gene: 3. The CDR3 DNA is TGTGCCTGGAGTGGGGGACTAGGGAATGAGCAGTTCTTC. Its translation is CAWSGGLGNEQFF.

This clone was recorded at least ten times. Other DNA sequences in this specimen translate into the identical CDR3. J is TRBJ1-4 and V is TRBV4-1; no definite D call. Germline CDR1 reads MGHRA; CDR2 reads YSYEKL. V was clipped by 7 bases and J by 4 bases, with 7 bases between them. This CDR3 has 12 amino acids. As DNA, the CDR3 is TGCGCCAGCATGGGGATTAATGAAAAACTGTTTTTT. It encodes CASMGINEKLFF.

CDR3 nucleotides: TGTGCCAGCCTGGGCCCCCCTGGCTCCGAGCAGTACTTC. Translation: CASLGPPGSEQYF. This chain joins TRBV2 and TRBJ2-7, with D hard to call. There are 13 residues in the CDR3. V dropped 8 bases and J dropped 6 bases, with 17 bases sitting between them. Germline V gives CDR1 SNHLY, CDR2 FYNNEI. The complete variable domain, with remaining parts taken from reference TRBV2 and TRBJ2-7, reads EPEVTQTPSHQVTQMGQEVILRCVPISNHLYFYWYRQILGQKVEFLVSFYNNEISEKSEIFDDQFSVERPDGSNFTLKIRSTKLEDSAMYFCASLGPPGSEQYFGPGTRLTVT.

V usage is TRBV7-9 and J usage is TRBJ2-7, with 9 bases lining up with TRBD1. Germline values: CDR1 SEHNR, CDR2 FQNEAQ (reference sequence). Germline trimming cut 0 bases from V and 4 bases from J; bases unmatched to any gene: 1. This CDR3 contains 14 residues. The CDR3 protein is CASSLAGQGYEQYF. CDR3 coding DNA: TGTGCCAGCAGCTTAGCGGGACAGGGTTACGAGCAGTACTTC.

Comments on this clone: A much larger clone lies one base from this, so it may be a read error. This sample also contains other DNA sequences that code for the same CDR3. V is TRBV7-3 and J is TRBJ1-1, with D unresolved. The germline V and J ends were trimmed by 0 bases and 0 bases, with 11 bases remaining between them. This CDR3 spans 16 amino acids. Germline lookup yields CDR1 SGHTA and CDR2 FQGTGA. The CDR3 bases are TGTGCCAGCAGCTTAACTCGTACAAGCTTGAACACTGAAGCTTTCTTT. Encoded protein: CASSLTRTSLNTEAFF.